This TCR beta chain was sequenced during a study of blood T cell repertoires in COVID-19. Whole-study context: Sources were T cells, B-cell-depleted T cells, or PBMCs; the material itself was cDNA or gDNA.

Generated by immunoSEQ multiplex PCR, the TCRdb table keeps only in-frame clones and is missing some. The data contain about 250,000 clones, around nine tenths of them singletons. Germline CDR1 is KGHSH and CDR2 is LQKENI. V was trimmed by 3 bases and J by 7 bases, leaving 13 bases between them. The CDR3 spans 14 residues. The receptor comes from a woman aged 55 to 70 who had recovered from COVID-19. J is TRBJ1-5 and V is TRBV18; D call uncertain. The sample comprised peripheral blood. The CDR3 here is CASSPSREDQPQHF. The CDR3 DNA sequence: TGTGCCAGCTCACCGTCCCGGGAAGACCAGCCCCAGCATTTT. The whole variable domain, filled in from reference TRBV18 and TRBJ1-5, reads NAGVMQNPRHLVRRRGQEARLRCSPMKGHSHVYWYRQLPEEGLKFMVYLQKENIIDESGMPKERFSAEFPKEGPSILRIQQVVRGDSAAYFCASSPSREDQPQHFGDGTRLSIL.